The T cell receptor (beta chain) under discussion was sequenced for a study of beta chain features in type 1 diabetes. Study results and limitations: Type 1 diabetes patients showed a moderate but significant shortening of TCRB CDR3s in all four CD4+ subsets.

The CDR3 totals 14 residues. The J segment lost 3 bases and the V segment lost 2 bases, leaving 3 bases of the junction unmatched. Germline-derived CDR1 and CDR2 are LNHDA and SQIVND (reference sequence). Reverse transcription of all isolated RNA meant that expressed TCRB transcripts were sequenced. Regulatory, naive and central memory T cell samples averaged around 3.6 million reads. TCRdb's table, derived via immunoSEQ multiplex PCR, lists solely in-frame clones and lacks some. The table lists some 370,000 clones, 8% to 10% of them singletons. Averaging about 0.12 L, one heparinised blood draw came from each individual donor. Comments on this clone: What it binds is unknown.

The sample consisted of central memory CD4+ T cells from blood. This rearrangement joins TRBV19 to TRBJ1-1; 7 bases are a match to TRBD1. This TCR came from a man aged 30-40 years with type 1 diabetes. As DNA, the CDR3 is TGTGCCAGTAGTATACAGGGGGTGGACACTGAAGCTTTCTTT. Translated, it gives CASSIQGVDTEAFF.